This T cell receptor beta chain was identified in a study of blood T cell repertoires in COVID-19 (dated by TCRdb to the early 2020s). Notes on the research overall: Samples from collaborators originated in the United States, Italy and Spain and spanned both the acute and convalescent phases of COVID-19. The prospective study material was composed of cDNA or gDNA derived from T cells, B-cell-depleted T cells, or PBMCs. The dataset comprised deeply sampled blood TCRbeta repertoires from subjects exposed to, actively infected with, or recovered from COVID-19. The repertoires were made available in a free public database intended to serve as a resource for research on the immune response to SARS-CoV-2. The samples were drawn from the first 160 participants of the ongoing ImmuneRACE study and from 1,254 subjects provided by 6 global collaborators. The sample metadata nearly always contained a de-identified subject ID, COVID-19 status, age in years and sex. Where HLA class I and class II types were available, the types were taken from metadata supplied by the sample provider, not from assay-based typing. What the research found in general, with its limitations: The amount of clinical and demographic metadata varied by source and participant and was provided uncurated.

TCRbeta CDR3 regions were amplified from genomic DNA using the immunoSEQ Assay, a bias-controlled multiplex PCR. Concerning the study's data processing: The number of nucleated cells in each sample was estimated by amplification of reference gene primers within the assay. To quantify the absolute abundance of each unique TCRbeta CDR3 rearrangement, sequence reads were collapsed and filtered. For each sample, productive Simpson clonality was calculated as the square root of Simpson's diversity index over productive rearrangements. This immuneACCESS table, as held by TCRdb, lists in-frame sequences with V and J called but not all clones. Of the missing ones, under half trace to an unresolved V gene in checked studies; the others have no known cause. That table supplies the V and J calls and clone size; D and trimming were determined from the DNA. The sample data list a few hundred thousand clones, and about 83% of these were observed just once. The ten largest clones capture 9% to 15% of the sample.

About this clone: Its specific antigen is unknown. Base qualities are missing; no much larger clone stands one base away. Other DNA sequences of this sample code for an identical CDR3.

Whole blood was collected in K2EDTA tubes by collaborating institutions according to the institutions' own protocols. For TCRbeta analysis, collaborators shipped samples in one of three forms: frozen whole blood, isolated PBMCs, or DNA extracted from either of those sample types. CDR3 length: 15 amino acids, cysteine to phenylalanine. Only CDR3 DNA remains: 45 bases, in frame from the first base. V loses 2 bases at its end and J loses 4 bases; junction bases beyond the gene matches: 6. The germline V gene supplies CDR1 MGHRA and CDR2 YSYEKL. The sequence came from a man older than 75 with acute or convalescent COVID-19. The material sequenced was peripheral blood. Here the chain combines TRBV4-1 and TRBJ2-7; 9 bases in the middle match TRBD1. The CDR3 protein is CASSQIPGQGYEQYF. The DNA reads TGCGCCAGCAGCCAAATTCCGGGACAGGGTTACGAGCAGTACTTC.